The 29 T cell receptor beta chains listed next were all sequenced from one sample in a study of graft-versus-host responses after intestinal transplantation. TCRdb's table, derived via immunoSEQ multiplex PCR, lists solely in-frame clones and lacks some. The top ten hold roughly 2% of the sample, which has fewer than 95,000 clones, about 92% seen once. Their recognized antigens are unknown. The material sequenced was unstimulated CD8+ T cells sorted from spleen or lymph node cells, taken before intestinal transplant. These receptors were obtained from a human donor who received an intestinal transplant.

This chain connects TRBV11-2 to TRBJ2-7, with TRBD1 identical over 8 bases. This CDR3 is built from 14 residues. Germline V gene data show CDR1 as SGHAT and CDR2 as FQNNGV. V was pared by 2 bases and J by 6 bases, with 6 bases of the junction left unmatched. The CDR3 sequence is CASSLSTGVGEQYF. CDR3 DNA: TGTGCCAGCAGCTTATCGACAGGGGTCGGCGAGCAGTACTTC.

This chain links TRBV30 with TRBJ2-7, with TRBD2 matching over 7 bases. J was trimmed by 7 bases and V by 2 bases; bases with no gene match: 8. CDR3 length equals 13 residues. The germline V gene encodes CDR1 GTSNPN and CDR2 SVGIG (reference sequence). CDR3 region: CAWSFLGGMEQYF. The CDR3 bases are TGTGCCTGGAGTTTTCTCGGGGGGATGGAGCAGTACTTC.

This chain uses TRBV30 with TRBJ2-2, with D unresolved. In germline, CDR1 is GTSNPN, CDR2 SVGIG (reference sequence). V was clipped by 3 bases and J by 10 bases, with 12 bases between them. The CDR3 totals 12 residues. The CDR3 is CAWRPASEELFF. The CDR3 DNA reads TGTGCCTGGAGGCCCGCCAGTGAGGAGCTGTTTTTT.

The chain uses TRBV4-3 and TRBJ1-4; D is undetermined. With 1 base removed from V and 2 bases from J, the gap between germline ends came to 11 bases. This CDR3 is built from 16 residues. Per germline, CDR1 LGHNA and CDR2 YSLEER. The CDR3 here is CASSQVPGLTNEKLFF. The CDR3 nucleotides read TGCGCCAGCAGCCAAGTTCCCGGACTGACTAATGAAAAACTGTTTTTT.

Worth noting for this clone: The sample carries other DNA sequences with the same CDR3. The chain combines TRBV19 with TRBJ2-3; 11 bases fit TRBD2. There are 17 residues in the CDR3. V was clipped by 3 bases and J by 6 bases; unmatched bases: 11. The germline CDR1 and CDR2 sequences are LNHDA and SQIVND (reference sequence). CDR3 coding DNA: TGTGCCAGTAGTATCGGTCTAGCGGGGGGCCGGAGTGATACGCAGTATTTT. This codes for CASSIGLAGGRSDTQYF.

The chain uses TRBV7-9 and TRBJ2-7; the match to TRBD1 covers 8 bases. Per the germline V gene, CDR1 is SEHNR and CDR2 is FQNEAQ (reference sequence). With V trimmed by 0 bases and J by 5 bases, 9 bases remained unmatched. The CDR3 is made up of 16 amino acids. The CDR3 here is CASSLAQGALRDEQYF. CDR3 DNA: TGTGCCAGCAGCTTAGCCCAGGGGGCTCTTAGGGACGAGCAGTACTTC.

This chain uses TRBV6-5 with TRBJ1-2, with 7 bases aligning to TRBD1. There are 13 residues in the CDR3. V lost 2 bases, J lost 5 bases, and 2 bases stayed unmatched. Germline CDR1 MNHEY, CDR2 SVGAGI. CDR3 DNA sequence: TGTGCCAGCAGTTACGACAGGGCTTATGGCTACACCTTC. Translating gives CASSYDRAYGYTF.

Only one count was recorded for this clone. The V call is TRBV19, the J call TRBJ2-7; TRBD2 aligns across 8 bases. Trimming cost V 7 bases and J 3 bases; bases outside gene matches: 14. The CDR3 spans 16 residues. CDR1 and CDR2 (germline): LNHDA, SQIVND (reference sequence). This CDR3 reads CASTPGTGGPLYEQYF. The CDR3, as DNA: TGTGCCAGTACCCCTGGGACGGGGGGGCCGCTCTACGAGCAGTACTTC. The complete variable domain, with remaining parts taken from reference TRBV19 and TRBJ2-7, reads DGGITQSPKYLFRKEGQNVTLSCEQNLNHDAMYWYRQDPGQGLRLIYYSQIVNDFQKGDIAEGYSVSREKKESFPLTVTSAQKNPTAFYLCASTPGTGGPLYEQYFGPGTRLTVT.

This chain joins TRBV6-1 and TRBJ1-2, with 7 bases fitting TRBD1. V lost 6 bases to trimming and J lost 4 bases; unmatched junction nucleotides: 2. The CDR3 extends over 12 amino acids. Germline V gene lookup returns CDR1 MNHNS and CDR2 SASEGT. CDR3 bases: TGTGCCAGCAGCGGGGACAGCTATGGCTACACCTTC. Its protein product is CASSGDSYGYTF.

V and J are TRBV28 and TRBJ2-7, with a tentative D call TRBD1 (6 bases). The germline V gene encodes CDR1 MDHEN and CDR2 SYDVKM. The CDR3 consists of 14 residues. The germline V and J ends were trimmed by 6 bases and 2 bases, with 14 bases remaining between them. CDR3 residues: CASSSTGNPYEQYF. The CDR3 DNA reads as TGTGCCAGCAGCTCGACAGGTAACCCCTACGAGCAGTACTTC.

The rearrangement links TRBV4-1 to TRBJ1-6, with 7 bases identical to TRBD1. This CDR3 is built from 21 residues. Germline V CDR1 and CDR2: MGHRA, YSYEKL. Germline trimming cut 4 bases from V and 5 bases from J; bases unmatched to any gene: 23. CDR3 nucleotide sequence: TGCGCCAGCAGCCCCCTCTACCCCGTCGACAGGGAAAGCGGAGATAATTCACCCCTCCACTTT. Translated, it gives CASSPLYPVDRESGDNSPLHF.

The chain uses TRBV27 and TRBJ1-1; a possible D gene is TRBD1 (5 bases). Trimming cost V 3 bases and J 0 bases, with 11 bases left between them. This CDR3 comprises 15 residues. Germline V gene data show CDR1 as MNHEY and CDR2 as SMNVEV (reference sequence). The CDR3 sequence is CASSLLQGMNTEAFF. DNA for the CDR3: TGTGCCAGCAGTTTGCTTCAGGGAATGAACACTGAAGCTTTCTTT.

The J gene is TRBJ2-2, the V gene TRBV11-3; TRBD2 agrees at 7 bases. V was pared by 6 bases and J by 5 bases, with 9 bases of the junction left unmatched. Germline loops: CDR1 SGHNT, CDR2 YENEEA. The CDR3 is made up of 15 amino acids. CDR3 sequence: CASRPRLAVTGELFF. The CDR3 DNA reads as TGTGCCAGCAGACCCCGGCTAGCGGTTACCGGGGAGCTGTTTTTT.

This chain uses TRBV5-1 with TRBJ2-7, with a tentative D call TRBD2 (7 bases). The germline V gene has CDR1 SGHRS and CDR2 YFSETQ. V lost 4 bases and J 6 bases, leaving 23 bases between the germline ends. This CDR3 is 16 amino acids long. CDR3 in DNA: TGCGCCAGCAGCCGGACAAACAGGGAGGGGAGAGGCGAGCAGTACTTC. It yields the protein CASSRTNREGRGEQYF.

V usage is TRBV5-5 and J usage is TRBJ2-1; 8 bases are a match to TRBD1. Trimming cost V 4 bases and J 0 bases; bases outside gene matches: 3. The CDR3 loop spans 15 amino acids. The germline gives CDR1 SGHKS, CDR2 YYEKEE (reference sequence). CDR3 sequence reads: CASSAQGASYNEQFF. CDR3 nucleotide sequence: TGTGCCAGCAGCGCTCAGGGGGCCTCCTACAATGAGCAGTTCTTC.

The chain joins TRBV9 to TRBJ2-7, with 8 bases fitting TRBD1. Trimming removed 3 bases from V and 4 bases from J; junction bases left unmatched: 6. The CDR3 sequence is 14 residues long. Germline V lookup: CDR1 SGDLS, CDR2 YYNGEE. In DNA, the CDR3 is TGTGCCAGCAGCGCAGGGGGACAGGCTTACGAGCAGTACTTC. Protein sequence: CASSAGGQAYEQYF.

V is TRBV14 and J is TRBJ2-1; D uncertain. The germline V gene has CDR1 SGHDN and CDR2 FVKESK. V lost 8 bases, J lost 5 bases, and 16 bases lay in between. The CDR3 is 14 amino acids. The CDR3 bases are TGTGCCAGCCGCTCCTCCCCGCCTAACAATGAGCAGTTCTTC. This translates into CASRSSPPNNEQFF.

V is TRBV6-6 and J is TRBJ2-7, with D tentatively TRBD1 (6 bases). Trimming shortened V by 2 bases and J by 5 bases, and 13 bases separated the two germline ends. The germline V gene has CDR1 MNHNY and CDR2 SVGAGI (reference sequence). The CDR3 totals 14 residues. The CDR3 is CASSYRQVLDEQYF. The CDR3, as DNA: TGTGCCAGCAGTTACCGACAGGTACTGGACGAGCAGTACTTC.

This clone was recorded only once. The CDR3 here is CASRPDRYSNQPQHF. CDR3 DNA sequence: TGTGCCAGCAGACCCGACAGGTATAGCAATCAGCCCCAGCATTTT. The genes are TRBV6-5 and TRBJ1-5, with D maybe TRBD1 (6 bases). V was cut by 6 bases and J by 0 bases, with 12 bases left in between. The CDR3 is 15 amino acids. Looked up from germline, CDR1 is MNHEY and CDR2 is SVGAGI.

This rearrangement joins TRBV11-2 to TRBJ2-7, with D maybe TRBD2 (7 bases). V was cut by 2 bases and J by 5 bases, with 16 bases left in between. The germline V gene has CDR1 SGHAT and CDR2 FQNNGV. This CDR3 region has 15 residues. CDR3 sequence reads: CASSLLSGGQNEQYF. The CDR3 DNA is TGTGCCAGCAGCTTATTATCGGGGGGCCAGAACGAGCAGTACTTC.

The chain recombines TRBV6-1 with TRBJ1-1, with D perhaps TRBD1 (6 bases). Trimming removed 4 bases from V and 6 bases from J, with 15 bases in between. The CDR3 has 14 residues. CDR1 is MNHNS, CDR2 SASEGT, per germline. This chain's CDR3 is CASSAYREGAEAFF. The DNA of the CDR3 is TGTGCCAGCAGTGCATATAGGGAGGGGGCTGAAGCTTTCTTT.

The chain uses TRBV19 and TRBJ1-1; D gene uncertain. The CDR3 length is 12 residues. CDR1 LNHDA and CDR2 SQIVND come from the germline V gene (reference sequence). Trimming cost V 5 bases and J 4 bases, with 8 bases left between them. This CDR3 reads CASSRGSTEAFF. As DNA, the CDR3 is TGTGCCAGTAGTCGGGGAAGCACTGAAGCTTTCTTT.

The V call is TRBV6-5, the J call TRBJ1-2, with 8 bases that match TRBD1. This CDR3 comprises 16 residues. Germline V gene data show CDR1 as MNHEY and CDR2 as SVGAGI. V dropped 6 bases and J dropped 4; count of bases not matched to a gene: 13. CDR3 sequence reads: CASSYLLHRGVYGYTF. The CDR3 DNA reads as TGTGCCAGCAGCTACCTCCTCCACAGGGGGGTCTATGGCTACACCTTC.

The V gene is TRBV4-3, the J gene TRBJ2-3; 15 positions match TRBD2. J gave up 0 bases and V 1 base, and 11 bases lay outside the gene matches. Germline V gene data show CDR1 as LGHNA and CDR2 as YSLEER. This CDR3 spans 21 amino acids. As DNA, the CDR3 is TGCGCCAGCAGCCAAGGCTTTTCGGTCGGACTAGCGGGGGGGAGCACAGATACGCAGTATTTT. Protein: CASSQGFSVGLAGGSTDTQYF.

The chain joins TRBV21-1 to TRBJ1-2. TRBV21-1 is classified as a pseudogene. This CDR3 is 17 amino acids long. DNA of the CDR3: TGTGCCAACCCCGGTAGGTCTGACTTCGTCGGTCCCTTTGGCTACACCTTC. It specifies CANPGRSDFVGPFGYTF.

To note about this clone: The sample contains more than one DNA sequence encoding this CDR3. The CDR3 is CASSVEAGGYNEQFF. The CDR3 DNA reads TGTGCCAGCAGCGTAGAGGCAGGGGGGTACAATGAGCAGTTCTTC. The chain recombines TRBV9 with TRBJ2-1; a possible D gene is TRBD1 (7 bases). Germline V gene lookup returns CDR1 SGDLS and CDR2 YYNGEE. The germline V and J ends were trimmed by 0 bases and 4 bases, with 11 bases remaining between them. The CDR3 loop spans 15 amino acids. Full variable domain (missing parts from reference TRBV9 and TRBJ2-1): DSGVTQTPKHLITATGQRVTLRCSPRSGDLSVYWYQQSLDQGLQFLIQYYNGEERAKGNILERFSAQQFPDLHSELNLSSLELGDSALYFCASSVEAGGYNEQFFGPGTRLTVL.

CDR3 loop: CASSIGTGNSGANVLTF. The CDR3 nucleotides are TGTGCCAGTAGTATAGGGACAGGGAACTCTGGGGCCAACGTCCTGACTTTC. The rearrangement joins TRBV19 to TRBJ2-6; 8 bases align to TRBD1. Germline CDR1 reads LNHDA; CDR2 reads SQIVND (reference sequence). The CDR3 runs 17 residues. J gave up 0 bases and V 1 base, and 2 bases lay outside the gene matches.

This clone was observed a handful of times. The CDR3 DNA follows: TGTGCCAGCAGCGTAATGATAGCGGCAGATACGCAGTATTTT. Its protein product is CASSVMIAADTQYF. V is TRBV9 and J is TRBJ2-3; a weak D match, TRBD2 (6 bases). Trimming cost V 1 base and J 4 bases, with 10 bases left between them. This CDR3 is 14 amino acids long. The germline V gene encodes CDR1 SGDLS and CDR2 YYNGEE.

The chain recombines TRBV30 with TRBJ2-3; 8 bases fit TRBD2. The CDR3 runs 15 residues. In germline, CDR1 is GTSNPN, CDR2 SVGIG (reference sequence). V shed 2 bases and J 2 bases; nucleotides not matched to a gene: 6. The CDR3: CAWSSAGGVTDTQYF. The CDR3 nucleotides are TGTGCCTGGAGTTCGGCGGGGGGCGTCACAGATACGCAGTATTTT.